Listed below are T cell receptor beta chains from one sample, sequenced in a study of vaccination effects on CD4 cells after COVID-19. The data were produced by immunoSEQ multiplex PCR, yet TCRdb's version contains in-frame clones alone and is incomplete. The sample carries 40,000 to 50,000 clones, nearly 75% recorded once. Which antigens these TCRs recognize remains unknown. Sequencing was performed on CD4+ T cells from PBMCs cultured with HCoV-OC43 spike peptides, taken after COVID-19 vaccination. The receptors stem from a human donor who received a COVID-19 vaccine. Both conserved end residues are part of each CDR3. Each record gives: J gene, clone size, V gene, D gene, CDR3 protein, CDR3 DNA. D genes are given only for firm matches. Size is stated for part of the rows, as once, few or many counts, or as a class when the clone is expanded.

J: TRBJ2-1
size: .
V: TRBV20-1
D: TRBD2
CDR3: CSASGRDEQFF
DNA: TGCAGTGCTAGCGGGAGGGACGAGCAGTTCTTC

J: TRBJ2-3
size: .
V: TRBV5-1
D: .
CDR3: CASSRETDTQYF
DNA: TGCGCCAGCAGCAGGGAAACAGATACGCAGTATTTT

J: TRBJ1-1
size: .
V: TRBV14
D: .
CDR3: CASSPRGTNTEAFF
DNA: TGTGCCAGCAGCCCCCGGGGCACGAACACTGAAGCTTTCTTT

J: TRBJ2-3
size: .
V: TRBV18
D: .
CDR3: CASSPGGVADTQYF
DNA: TGTGCCAGCTCACCCGGAGGGGTCGCAGATACGCAGTATTTT

J: TRBJ2-1
size: .
V: TRBV29-1
D: TRBD2
CDR3: CSVIAGGSYNEQFF
DNA: TGCAGCGTTATAGCGGGAGGGTCCTACAATGAGCAGTTCTTC

J: TRBJ1-2
size: .
V: TRBV21-1
D: .
CDR3: CASSHPRTVLCGYTF
DNA: TGTGCCAGCAGCCACCCGAGGACGGTCCTTTGCGGCTACACCTTC

J: TRBJ2-3
size: .
V: TRBV5-1
D: TRBD2
CDR3: CASSKGTSGTDTQYF
DNA: TGCGCCAGCAGCAAGGGGACTAGCGGCACAGATACGCAGTATTTT

J: TRBJ2-1
size: .
V: TRBV12-3/TRBV12-4
D: TRBD1
CDR3: CASSTGQGIEQFF
DNA: TGTGCCAGCAGTACTGGACAGGGGATCGAGCAGTTCTTC

J: TRBJ2-3
size: .
V: TRBV5-1
D: TRBD1
CDR3: CASSTGTGGTDTQYF
DNA: TGCGCCAGCAGCACTGGGACAGGGGGCACAGATACGCAGTATTTT

J: TRBJ2-3
size: .
V: TRBV5-6
D: .
CDR3: CASSFSVGTDTQYF
DNA: TGTGCCAGCAGCTTTTCGGTGGGCACAGATACGCAGTATTTT

J: TRBJ1-1
size: few
V: TRBV5-4
D: .
CDR3: CASSLGQANTEAFF
DNA: TGTGCCAGCAGCTTGGGGCAGGCGAACACTGAAGCTTTCTTT

J: TRBJ2-7
size: .
V: TRBV10-3
D: .
CDR3: CAISEYLYEQYF
DNA: TGTGCCATCAGTGAGTACCTCTACGAGCAGTACTTC

J: TRBJ2-2
size: .
V: TRBV5-1
D: .
CDR3: CASSFYTGELFF
DNA: TGCGCCAGCAGCTTTTACACCGGGGAGCTGTTTTTT

J: TRBJ2-3
size: .
V: TRBV4-1
D: .
CDR3: CASSQNEWRDTQYF
DNA: TGCGCCAGCAGCCAGAACGAGTGGAGAGATACGCAGTATTTT

J: TRBJ2-2
size: .
V: TRBV19
D: .
CDR3: CASRIMITGELFF
DNA: TGTGCCAGTAGGATTATGATTACCGGGGAGCTGTTTTTT

J: TRBJ1-4
size: .
V: TRBV19
D: .
CDR3: CASSIGMIEKLFF
DNA: TGTGCCAGTAGTATCGGGATGATTGAAAAACTGTTTTTT